The 14 T cell receptor beta chains in this list originate from one sample, sequenced in a study of CD8+ T cells in alopecia areata (dated by TCRdb to between 2017 and 2018). The protocol used for the library was the immunoSEQ multiplex PCR assay. RNA was extracted from all samples and reverse transcribed into cDNA, which served as template for TCR sequencing. TCRdb's version of the immuneACCESS table is confined to in-frame rearrangements and falls short of the full clone set. An unresolved V gene accounts for under half of the shortfall where checked; the remainder is of unknown origin. A total of around 210,000 clones appear in this sample, roughly three fifths of them only once. Over 4% of the sample belongs to the ten largest clones. The sample consisted of CD8+ T cells sorted from blood. The source is a human donor in good health.

V usage is TRBV2 and J usage is TRBJ2-5; possible D gene TRBD1, 6 bases. The CDR3 covers 15 residues. Germline loops: CDR1 SNHLY, CDR2 FYNNEI. V lost 3 bases, J lost 1 base, and 12 bases lay in between. CDR3 bases: TGTGCCAGCAGTGAGGGACACTCGTTCCAAGAGACCCAGTACTTC. Translation: CASSEGHSFQETQYF. The whole variable domain, filled in from reference TRBV2 and TRBJ2-5, reads EPEVTQTPSHQVTQMGQEVILRCVPISNHLYFYWYRQILGQKVEFLVSFYNNEISEKSEIFDDQFSVERPDGSNFTLKIRSTKLEDSAMYFCASSEGHSFQETQYFGPGTRLLVL.

The V call is TRBV7-9, the J call TRBJ2-1, with 13 bases identical to TRBD2. Trimming took 3 bases from V and 1 from J; bases not matched to a gene: 6. The CDR3 covers 18 residues. Looked up from germline, CDR1 is SEHNR and CDR2 is FQNEAQ (reference sequence). CDR3 in DNA: TGTGCCAGCAGCTTGGGGACTAGCGGGGTCCTATCCTACAATGAGCAGTTCTTC. Residues: CASSLGTSGVLSYNEQFF.

This clone was seen a single time. The chain couples TRBV2 to TRBJ1-5, with 7 bases that match TRBD1. This CDR3 is built from 13 residues. V lost 10 bases, J lost 3 bases, and 6 bases stayed unmatched. Germline V gene data show CDR1 as SNHLY and CDR2 as FYNNEI. The CDR3 coding sequence is TGTGCCACCATCGGACAGGACAATCAGCCCCAGCATTTT. It is translated as CATIGQDNQPQHF.

The chain combines TRBV29-1 with TRBJ2-3; no firm D call. This CDR3 contains 13 residues. Trimming took off 1 base at V and 2 bases at J, with 7 bases between the two ends. Germline lookup yields CDR1 SQVTM and CDR2 ANQGSEA. DNA for the CDR3: TGCAGCGTTGAAGGGCGGACCACAGATACGCAGTATTTT. This sequence encodes CSVEGRTTDTQYF.

This clone was seen more than once but under ten times. The chain's CDR3 is CASSFGGGDEKLFF. The DNA of the CDR3 is TGTGCCAGCAGCTTTGGCGGGGGAGATGAAAAACTGTTTTTT. V is TRBV7-6 and J is TRBJ1-4; D is possibly TRBD1 (5 bases). V shed 3 bases and J shed 6 bases, with 11 bases lying between them. Looked up from germline, CDR1 is SGHVS and CDR2 is FNYEAQ. This CDR3 spans 14 amino acids.

There are a few counts of this clone. The chain combines TRBV29-1 with TRBJ2-7; TRBD1 agrees at 8 bases. The ends lost 7 bases at V and 0 bases at J; junction bases unmatched: 5. This CDR3 spans 13 amino acids. CDR1 is SQVTM, CDR2 ANQGSEA, per germline. CDR3 sequence: CSARTGISYEQYF. The CDR3, as DNA: TGCAGCGCTCGGACAGGGATCTCCTACGAGCAGTACTTC.

The chain carries TRBV15 and TRBJ2-5; no firm D call. The germline V gene has CDR1 LNHNV and CDR2 YYDKDF (reference sequence). The CDR3 contains 14 residues. The V and J ends lost 0 bases and 3 bases respectively, with 8 bases between them. The CDR3 loop reads CATSRDSWEETQYF. CDR3 sequence (DNA): TGTGCCACCAGCAGAGATTCTTGGGAAGAGACCCAGTACTTC.

This clone has a handful of counts. The chain has TRBV27 and TRBJ2-1, with D perhaps TRBD1 (6 bases). Germline CDR1 MNHEY, CDR2 SMNVEV (reference sequence). The length of the CDR3 is 16 residues. Trimming took off 1 base at V and 2 bases at J, with 12 bases between the two ends. The CDR3 sequence: CASSLWDPGAYNEQFF. The CDR3 region has the DNA TGTGCCAGCAGTTTATGGGACCCAGGGGCCTACAATGAGCAGTTCTTC.

To note about this clone: This sample also contains other DNA sequences that code for the same CDR3. The chain has TRBV29-1 and TRBJ1-2, with D perhaps TRBD1 (6 bases). The V gene's germline CDR1 is SQVTM and CDR2 ANQGSEA. The CDR3 totals 12 residues. Trimming cost V 1 base and J 4 bases, with 7 bases left between them. The CDR3 bases are TGCAGCGTTGAAGGGACAGCCTATGGCTACACCTTC. It codes for CSVEGTAYGYTF. The full variable domain, with the rest looked up from reference TRBV29-1 and TRBJ1-2, is SAVISQKPSRDICQRGTSLTIQCQVDSQVTMMFWYRQQPGQSLTLIATANQGSEATYESGFVIDKFPISRPNLTFSTLTVSNMSPEDSSIYLCSVEGTAYGYTFGSGTRLTVV.

At least ten counts were recorded for this clone. This sequence joins TRBV2 and TRBJ2-7; TRBD2 is a possible D gene (5 bases). The CDR3 runs to 16 residues. V was cut by 0 bases and J by 4 bases, with 16 bases left in between. CDR1 and CDR2 from the germline V gene are SNHLY and FYNNEI. Here the CDR3 reads CASSEAPARSGYEQYF. The CDR3 DNA follows: TGTGCCAGCAGTGAAGCGCCGGCGCGTTCGGGGTACGAGCAGTACTTC.

The chain has TRBV4-1 and TRBJ1-5; D call uncertain. Trimming removed 0 bases from V and 5 bases from J, with 5 bases in between. CDR1 MGHRA and CDR2 YSYEKL come from the germline V gene. This CDR3 region has 13 residues. In DNA form, the CDR3 reads TGCGCCAGCAGCCAAGATGGAGATCAGCCCCAGCATTTT. Protein: CASSQDGDQPQHF.

This chain joins TRBV5-6 and TRBJ1-2; D gene ambiguous. Trimming removed 0 bases at V and 4 bases at J, with 13 bases between. CDR1 is SGHDT and CDR2 is YYEEEE in the germline V gene. This CDR3 spans 15 amino acids. The DNA for the CDR3 is TGTGCCAGCAGCTTGGGAGGAGCCGAATTCTATGGCTACACCTTC. Translation gives CASSLGGAEFYGYTF.

The table lists this clone with a few counts. The CDR3 DNA reads TGCAGCGTTGAGGGACTAGCGGGGGGCTTAGGGCTGTTTTTT. Its translation is CSVEGLAGGLGLFF. The V gene is TRBV29-1, the J gene TRBJ2-2; TRBD2 matches 15 bases. J was trimmed by 13 bases and V by 3 bases; bases with no gene match: 6. Germline V CDR1 and CDR2: SQVTM, ANQGSEA. The CDR3 sequence is 14 residues long.

This sequence joins TRBV5-4 and TRBJ1-1; D remains ambiguous. The CDR3 consists of 13 residues. Deletions cut 2 bases from V and 1 base from J, with 6 bases between. Germline lookup yields CDR1 SGHNT and CDR2 YYREEE (reference sequence). For the CDR3, the DNA is TGTGCCAGCAGCTTTCCCGGGAACACTGAAGCTTTCTTT. Its protein is CASSFPGNTEAFF. The complete variable domain, with remaining parts taken from reference TRBV5-4 and TRBJ1-1, reads ETGVTQSPTHLIKTRGQQVTLRCSSQSGHNTVSWYQQALGQGPQFIFQYYREEENGRGNFPPRFSGLQFPNYSSELNVNALELDDSALYLCASSFPGNTEAFFGQGTRLTVV.